These T cell receptor beta chains were read from a single sample in a study of T cell changes during pregnancy in multiple sclerosis. Some clones are missing from TCRdb's copy, which holds only in-frame ones; the method was immunoSEQ multiplex PCR. The sample shows over 30,000 clones, 88% of them seen only once. The source was CD4+ T cells from peripheral blood mononuclear cells, collected before pregnancy. All receptors derive from a female donor with multiple sclerosis, enrolled in a pregnancy study. The CDR3 runs from the conserved cysteine through the conserved F or W. A D gene is named only where the DNA matches it firmly. Not every row has a clone size; where given, it reads once, few, many or a size class.

>TRBJ2-3|-|-|TRBV19
TGTGCCAGTAGTATTCGGTCGGGAGCAGATACGCAGTATTTT
CASSIRSGADTQYF
>TRBJ1-1|TRBD1|once|TRBV11-2
TGTGCCAGCAGCCAGGGGGCGGGGAACACTGAAGCTTTCTTT
CASSQGAGNTEAFF
>TRBJ2-5|-|once|TRBV6-5
TGTGCCAGCAGTTATTCGGGAGTTGATCGAGAGACCCAGTACTTC
CASSYSGVDRETQYF
>TRBJ2-1|TRBD2|-|TRBV13
TGTGCCAGCAGCTTACCGATAGCGGGAGCGTCCTACAATGAGCAGTTCTTC
CASSLPIAGASYNEQFF
>TRBJ1-2|-|few|TRBV7-2
TGTGCCAGCAGCTTACTATCCACCTATGGCTACACCTTC
CASSLLSTYGYTF
>TRBJ1-1|-|-|TRBV6-5
TGTGCCAGCAGTTATAGGGGTAACACTGAAGCTTTCTTT
CASSYRGNTEAFF
>TRBJ1-4|-|-|TRBV28
TGTGCCAGCAGTTTGACAGACCCTTATGAAAAACTGTTTTTT
CASSLTDPYEKLFF
>TRBJ2-1|TRBD2|-|TRBV4-1
TGCGCCAGCAGTGACAGCGGGGGACTTCGATATGAGCAGTTCTTC
CASSDSGGLRYEQFF
>TRBJ2-1|TRBD2|-|TRBV7-9
TGTGCCAGCAGCTTAGTCTTAGCGGGAGAATTGGATGAGCAGTTCTTC
CASSLVLAGELDEQFF
>TRBJ2-2|-|once|TRBV2
TGTGCCAGCAGTAGCAGGGAGAACACCGGGGAGCTGTTTTTT
CASSSRENTGELFF
>TRBJ2-1|TRBD2|-|TRBV7-2
TGTGCCAGCAGCCCTTACTATGGGACTAGCGAGGATGAGCAGTTCTTC
CASSPYYGTSEDEQFF
>TRBJ1-5|TRBD1|-|TRBV5-6
TGTGCCAGCAGCCGAGGACAGGGTGGACAGCCCCAGCATTTT
CASSRGQGGQPQHF
>TRBJ2-3|-|-|TRBV27
TGTGCCAGCAGTCCCCAGGTTGGGGCAAATGCAGATACGCAGTATTTT
CASSPQVGANADTQYF
>TRBJ1-2|-|-|TRBV30
TGTGCCTGGAGTGTACCAGGGTGGCCCCCCAACTATGGCTACACCTTC
CAWSVPGWPPNYGYTF
>TRBJ1-1|TRBD1|-|TRBV5-1
TGCGCCAGCACCGGGACAGGGTTCTTAAATACTGAAGCTTTCTTT
CASTGTGFLNTEAFF
>TRBJ2-7|-|-|TRBV7-2
TGTGCCAGCAGCCCCCAGCGGGCAGCTCGCGAGCAGTACTTC
CASSPQRAAREQYF
>TRBJ1-4|-|-|TRBV5-1
TGCGCCAGCAGCTTGAGCGGGCCAGGGTCAAATGAAAAACTGTTTTTT
CASSLSGPGSNEKLFF
>TRBJ1-3|TRBD1|-|TRBV12-5
TGTGCTAGTGGTTTGGTACTGGGCAGGGGGCCCGCTAGCTCTGGAAACACCATATATTTT
CASGLVLGRGPASSGNTIYF
>TRBJ1-4|TRBD1|-|TRBV4-1
TGCGCCAGCAGCCCCTTACCAGGACAGGGGGTGGGTAATGAAAAACTGTTTTTT
CASSPLPGQGVGNEKLFF
>TRBJ2-3|TRBD1|-|TRBV4-1
TGCGCCAGCAGCCAACGGACAGGGGGCACAGATACGCAGTATTTT
CASSQRTGGTDTQYF
>TRBJ1-2|-|-|TRBV6-5
TGTGCCAGCAGCCGGACTCAATTAAGTAACTATGGCTACACCTTC
CASSRTQLSNYGYTF
>TRBJ1-1|-|few|TRBV30
TGTGCCTGGAGTGTTAGGGGGTGGAACACTGAAGCTTTCTTT
CAWSVRGWNTEAFF
>TRBJ1-1|-|-|TRBV10-2
TGCGCCAGCAGTGAGTCAGGACTCACTGAAGCTTTCTTT
CASSESGLTEAFF
>TRBJ2-1|-|-|TRBV11-3
TGTGCCAGCAGCACGTCTGGGGCCAAGAACTACAATGAGCAGTTCTTC
CASSTSGAKNYNEQFF
>TRBJ2-1|-|-|TRBV2
TGTGCCAGCAGTGGACAGGCTTACAATGAGCAGTTCTTC
CASSGQAYNEQFF
>TRBJ1-1|TRBD1|-|TRBV19
TGTGCCAGTAGTAGAGCGAGGACAGGGGGAACTGAAGCTTTCTTT
CASSRARTGGTEAFF
>TRBJ2-2|TRBD2|-|TRBV5-6
TGTGCCAGCAGCCGCCGAAGGAGCGGGAGGGAGAACACCGGGGAGCTGTTTTTT
CASSRRRSGRENTGELFF